The source of this TCR beta chain is a study of blood T cell repertoires in COVID-19. Germline-derived CDR1 and CDR2 are MNHEY and SMNVEV (reference sequence). Trimming pared 5 bases from V and 1 base from J, leaving 10 bases between. CDR3 length: 14 residues. Using immunoSEQ multiplex PCR, the repertoire was profiled, and TCRdb retains in-frame clones only, with some absent. Of tens of thousands of clones in the sample, more than 60% were seen once. Specimen: peripheral blood. The chain uses TRBV27 and TRBJ2-3, with D tentatively TRBD2 (5 bases). This sequence originates from a human donor in a cohort sampled during active COVID-19. CDR3 sequence: CASSPDYGTDTQYF. CDR3 DNA sequence: TGTGCCAGCAGTCCAGACTATGGCACAGATACGCAGTATTTT.